This TCR beta chain was obtained from a study of cytomegalovirus exposure and HLA in healthy donors (dated by TCRdb to between 2016 and 2019). General notes on the study: An earlier analysis of more than 550 of the donors reported about 300 Gb of sequence data and some 110 million unique TCR beta sequences obtained from roughly 180 million T cells. An early release covering roughly 640 HLA-typed donors comprised about 300 gigabases of sequencing data and tens of millions of unique TCR sequences. Of the 300 to 450 genotyped donors, over 70% fell in the genetic ancestry cluster associated with self-reported Caucasian donors. The study aimed to test whether cataloging public T cell receptors could reveal signatures of past pathogen exposure. The T cell repertoires of 666 subjects were profiled by immunosequencing and related to cytomegalovirus serostatus. Along with the roughly 610-subject first cohort, a separate validation cohort of 120 different subjects was used. High-throughput TCR immunosequencing, statistical association of individual TCRs with disease status, and machine learning were combined to predict cytomegalovirus infection status. A later analysis re-analyzed previously published TCR beta repertoires from 650 to 800 donors and added high-resolution HLA genotyping to study TCR occurrence patterns. Rather than drawing on any new phenotypic data, the later analysis identified candidate immune exposures from TCR beta sequences and the way those sequences occurred across donors. An earlier analysis of some 500 of the donors applied high-throughput TCR beta sequencing to assess whether each TCR beta V gene segment acted as functional or pseudogenic. Donor age, sex, ethnicity and CMV serostatus were compiled together with the repertoire data. Genome-wide SNP genotypes for about 65% of the roughly 700 donors were used in a later genetic analysis, which treated that subset as a discovery cohort. Every repertoire in the discovery cohort had been generated on one and the same sequencing platform. HLA typing included class I and class II loci at four-digit resolution. Typing coverage varied by locus: about 620-630 donors for A, B, C, DRB1 and DQB1; roughly 560 for DQA1; nearly 610 for DPA1; fewer than 480 for DPB1. A few DR-DQ haplotypes were treated as single units for association and clustering because of strong linkage in the cohort. Among 300 to 500 genotyped donors of the cohort, an average of roughly 230,000 unique TCR beta nucleotide sequences was sequenced per donor, of which approximately 18% were non-productive.

Beyond this particular receptor, the publication reports: A further reported finding was that TCR beta sequences accurately predicted the HLA-A and HLA-B alleles for most subjects in the first cohort. Most TCR sequences were observed very rarely across donors, whereas some public TCRs were present in many individuals. The classifier was reported to diagnose cytomegalovirus status with high specificity and sensitivity in both the original cohort and the validation cohort. A group of highly shared sequence variants was considered likely to be a technical artifact of the sequencing pipeline. The study gave a list of about 170 TCR beta chains associated with cytomegalovirus. An association between a missense DCLRE1C variant and V-gene and J-gene trimming of TCR beta chains was found in a later genetic analysis and replicated in an independent cohort. The earlier analysis of 587 of the donors excluded seventeen rarely observed V segments, including chromosome 9 orphons, because counts were too low. HLA typing was unavailable for some donors at each locus, so association tests used only the typed subset. Linkage disequilibrium might explain the correlated functional status among segregating V segments, but an unknown experimental factor could not be ruled out. The 87-base-pair reads could not distinguish some IMGT-functional V segments, including TRBV6-2 and TRBV6-3, so those segments were excluded. The authors suggested that the approach could potentially be generalized to other disease states and immunological phenotypes. Roughly uniform sequencing depth across donors was assumed in presence/absence analyses, although this assumption may not hold. In an earlier analysis of approximately 590 of the donors, most TCR beta V segments appeared in productive rearrangements about 90% or about 30% of the time, broadly matching IMGT annotations. In a later analysis, TCR association rates were found to vary across HLA loci, with the most associated TCRs seen for DRB1 alleles and the fewest for HLA-C alleles. A later analysis reported that several top co-occurrence clusters appeared linked to parvovirus B19, influenza, CMV and Epstein-Barr virus. In a later analysis, over 15,000 TCR beta sequences were associated with specific HLA alleles at a false discovery rate of 0.05. A later genetic analysis reported fewer N-insertions in productive TCRs among donors in an Asian-associated ancestry cluster than the roughly 720-donor mean. A few of the identified cytomegalovirus-associated TCR beta chains were confirmed in vitro to be specific for cytomegalovirus antigens. In a later analysis, HLA-associated TCR beta chains showed more clonal expansion and lower generation probabilities than non-associated chains that were equally common. According to a later analysis, most CMV-associated TCR beta chains appeared to be HLA-restricted, and the HLA associations seemed to be driven largely by CMV exposure. The cohort was sequenced for TCR beta chains only, and without alpha or paired-chain data the features that could be detected were limited. The only immune exposure information available for the cohort was CMV serostatus. Assigning TCR associations to individual alleles was difficult when HLA alleles, especially DR and DQ, strongly co-occurred.

On this clone itself: What this receptor recognizes is not known.

The cohort was made up of 500 to 800 healthy bone marrow donors. At the time of sampling, every cohort member was nominally healthy, though immune exposures that went unrecorded were likely present. The donor tested CMV seronegative, placing the donor among the 350 to 400 seronegative members of the cohort. Each donor provided a peripheral blood sample, and peripheral blood mononuclear cells were used for TCR beta sequencing. Genomic DNA extraction from the blood cell samples was performed with the Qiagen DNeasy Blood Extraction Kit. The library was produced with the immunoSEQ multiplex PCR assay. For the multiplex PCR, a mixture combining 60 forward primers for TCR Vbeta segments and 13 reverse primers for TCR Jbeta segments was used. The CDR3 region of rearranged TCR beta genes was amplified from genomic DNA by a multiplex PCR assay. On the Illumina HiSeq System, the amplified TCR beta libraries were sequenced as 87-base-pair reads. In the original analysis: In a later analysis, 77 million or so unique TCR beta chains were counted across the 690 or so repertoires, and around 10 million of these chains were shared by at least two donors. Raw reads were error-corrected and collapsed into unique sequences with a nearest-neighbor algorithm that merged closely related sequences to remove PCR and sequencing errors. CDR3 sequences were aligned to IMGT reference sequences to assign V, D and J gene segments. For a sequence to be retained, a match of at least six nucleotides was required to both a V gene segment and a J gene segment. Rearrangements were called productive when the CDR3 lacked stop codons and stayed in frame with V and J; all others were non-productive. Following IMGT convention, CDR3 was defined as the stretch from the second conserved V-encoded cysteine to the conserved J-encoded phenylalanine. In an earlier analysis of just under 600 of the donors, sequences lacking an unambiguous match to a single V gene segment were excluded. An earlier analysis of fewer than 750 of the donors called V segments functional above 56.7% productive rearrangements and segregating when the between-donor standard deviation exceeded 5%. To diagnose cytomegalovirus status from the catalog of TCR beta chain sequences, a statistical classification framework was built. In a later analysis, TCR nucleotide sequences were compared against IMGT/GENE-DB human TR gene sequences so that V and J genes could be assigned. The TCRdist pipeline was used in a later analysis to assign CDR3 sequences and most-parsimonious VDJ recombination scenarios. In a later analysis, every TCR beta chain was defined by the combination of its CDR3 amino acid sequence and its V-gene family, and reads without a unique V-gene family were dropped. As a way to deal with suspected cross-contamination and a sequencing artifact, a later analysis dropped roughly 620 nucleotide sequences that were highly shared and had low generation probability. A later analysis calculated a clonal expansion index for each public chain from normalized within-repertoire ranks of inferred template counts. Generation probabilities in a later analysis came from a VDJ recombination model fitted to out-of-frame rearrangements, and those results were checked against IGoR. In a later analysis, TCR-TCR, TCR-HLA and TCR-CMV co-occurrence was scored with hypergeometric tests, and a repertoire-size bias correction was applied to TCR pairs. A later analysis estimated false discovery rates by permuting HLA or CMV assignments 20 times. In a later analysis, co-occurring TCRs were grouped with DBSCAN, and TCRdist sequence similarity was added when clustering was performed within HLA-allele-positive subsets. Repertoires with fewer than 30,000 or more than 120,000 public chains were left out of co-occurrence clustering, as were about 5 repertoires with anomalous nucleotide sharing. What TCRdb holds here is the immuneACCESS table cut down to in-frame rearrangements. Part of the clones is not present; checked against another copy, under half of the missing clones reflect an unresolved V gene, and the others are unexplained. The V and J calls and clone size come from that table; D and trimming were worked out from the DNA. The sample's records list around 140,000 clones. The leading ten clones occupy 0.9% to 1% of the sample.

The trim is 7 bases for V and 0 bases for J, with a gap of 4 bases between the germline ends. According to the germline V gene (reference sequence), CDR1 reads SEHNR and CDR2 reads FQNEAQ. Reading from cysteine to phenylalanine, the CDR3 counts 12 amino acids. Left in the record is the CDR3 DNA by itself, 36 bases read in frame from the first base. Here the chain combines TRBV7-9 and TRBJ1-5, with no confident D gene call. This TCR derives from a male donor in good health and CMV-seronegative. Sequencing was carried out using PBMCs. The nucleotides read TGTGCCAGCACCAATAGCAATCAGCCCCAGCATTTT. Its protein is CASTNSNQPQHF.